What follows are 15 T cell receptor beta chains derived from one specimen sequenced in a study of CXCR3-negative and CXCR3-positive naive CD8 T cells. UMI-labeled 5' RACE yielded the TRB cDNA libraries. From its re-call of the 5' RACE reads, TCRdb lists each CDR3 protein once, without DNA. Recorded for this sample: about 62,000 distinct CDR3 sequences. Sequenced material: naive CXCR3- CD8+ T cells from blood. Described subset: CD45RO-CCR7+CD27+CD95- naive CD8+ T cells lacking CXCR3 (TNR3-). The receptors were sampled from a human donor in good health. Some clones in this sample may be carry-over from other donors' samples.

The J gene is TRBJ2-1, the V gene TRBV24-1; the D gene TCRdb calls, TRBD2, cannot be checked with no DNA. This CDR3 comprises 17 residues. Germline CDR1 reads KGHDR; CDR2 reads SFDVKD. The CDR3 is CATSYPRLAGAYNEQFF.

This rearrangement joins TRBV6-5 to TRBJ2-7; no DNA is available, so the TRBD2 call from TCRdb remains unchecked. The length of the CDR3 is 13 residues. Looked up from germline, CDR1 is MNHEY and CDR2 is SVGAGI. The CDR3 is CASSGAGDVEQYF.

The chain joins TRBV20-1 to TRBJ1-2; TCRdb calls TRBD1, which cannot be checked without DNA. The CDR3 spans 15 residues. CDR1 is DFQATT, CDR2 SNEGSKA, per germline (reference sequence). CDR3 sequence reads: CSARDSRDRAYGYTF.

The V call is TRBV20-1, the J call TRBJ2-7; lacking DNA, the TRBD2 call made by TCRdb goes unchecked. The germline CDR1 and CDR2 sequences are DFQATT and SNEGSKA (reference sequence). There are 13 residues in the CDR3. The CDR3: CSASRGIDYEQYF.

V and J are TRBV27 and TRBJ1-5; TCRdb outputs TRBD1, but without DNA this stays unchecked. Germline V CDR1 and CDR2: MNHEY, SMNVEV (reference sequence). There are 13 residues in the CDR3. CDR3: CASSPGAGQPQHF.

The chain recombines TRBV6-2 or TRBV6-3 with TRBJ1-5; the TCRdb call, TRBD1, lacks DNA for checking. The CDR3 is 16 amino acids. Looked up from germline, CDR1 is MNHEY and CDR2 is SVGEGT. The CDR3 protein is CASSPRTEYSNQPQHF.

V is TRBV28 and J is TRBJ2-7; TCRdb's D call of TRBD2 is untestable without DNA. CDR1 is MDHEN, CDR2 SYDVKM, per germline. The CDR3 covers 15 residues. The CDR3: CASTHGLISSYEQYF.

The chain uses TRBV14 and TRBJ1-2; TCRdb picks TRBD1, but there is no DNA to check that call. Germline V gene data show CDR1 as SGHDN and CDR2 as FVKESK. The CDR3 consists of 16 residues. CDR3 sequence: CASSPGGRGPSYGYTF.

The chain is built from TRBV28 and TRBJ1-1. The CDR3 loop spans 13 amino acids. From germline, CDR1 is MDHEN and CDR2 SYDVKM. The CDR3 sequence: CASSLSSNTEAFF.

V is TRBV20-1 and J is TRBJ1-1; the D gene TCRdb calls, TRBD1, cannot be checked with no DNA. Germline V lookup: CDR1 DFQATT, CDR2 SNEGSKA (reference sequence). This CDR3 region has 15 residues. The CDR3 reads CSARDLRSPGTEAFF.

CDR3 sequence reads: CASSLAHTYEQYF. The rearrangement links TRBV12-3 or TRBV12-4 to TRBJ2-7. The CDR3 has 13 residues.

The rearrangement joins TRBV7-9 to TRBJ1-2; the TCRdb D gene call, TRBD1, has no DNA to confirm it. CDR1 and CDR2 from the germline V gene are SEHNR and FQNEAQ (reference sequence). CDR3 size: 15 residues. CDR3 sequence reads: CASSLLGQGPFGYTF.

This rearrangement joins TRBV3-1 to TRBJ2-2; without DNA, the TCRdb call of TRBD1 cannot be checked. This CDR3 has 14 residues. Germline V gene data show CDR1 as LGHDT and CDR2 as YNNKEL (reference sequence). CDR3 amino acids: CASTETPPGGGLFF. Filled out from reference TRBV3-1 and TRBJ2-2, the complete variable domain reads DTAVSQTPKYLVTQMGNDKSIKCEQNLGHDTMYWYKQDSKKFLKIMFSYNNKELIINETVPNRFSPKSPDKAHLNLHINSLELGDSAVYFCASTETPPGGGLFFGEGSRLTVL.

The chain uses TRBV5-1 and TRBJ2-7; TCRdb's assignment of TRBD1 cannot be checked, as there is no DNA. The germline gives CDR1 SGHRS, CDR2 YFSETQ. The CDR3 is 13 residues long. This CDR3 is CASSLVGGREQYF.

The chain combines TRBV3-1 with TRBJ2-1; lacking DNA, the TRBD1 call made by TCRdb goes unchecked. The CDR3 is 15 amino acids. The V gene's germline CDR1 is LGHDT and CDR2 YNNKEL (reference sequence). CDR3 in amino acids: CASSQGAGRSNEQFF.